These 26 T cell receptor beta chains were sequenced from one sample in a study of technical replicates of blood from several donors. Clones were sequenced by immunoSEQ multiplex PCR, and TCRdb holds only the in-frame ones, with some missing. Among roughly 51,000 clones listed, 80% to 95% were seen once. The sequencing input was PBMCs. The receptors here all came from a human donor in good health. Some clones in this sample may be carry-over from other donors' samples.

With respect to this clone: Other DNA sequences in the sample encode the same CDR3. The chain employs TRBV6-4 and TRBJ2-3, with a tentative D call TRBD2 (6 bases). The CDR3 extends over 16 amino acids. V was trimmed by 0 bases and J by 1 base, leaving 11 bases between them. The V gene's germline CDR1 is MRHNA and CDR2 SNTAGT. CDR3 protein: CASSDSVGGGTDTQYF. The CDR3 DNA follows: TGTGCCAGCAGTGACTCGGTCGGGGGAGGCACAGATACGCAGTATTTT.

The chain couples TRBV10-3 to TRBJ1-2; 8 bases match TRBD1. The trim removed 8 bases at V and 4 bases at J, leaving 3 bases unmatched. Germline loops: CDR1 ENHRY, CDR2 SYGVKD. The CDR3 sequence is 12 residues long. The CDR3 loop reads CAIAGGGYGYTF. The CDR3 DNA follows: TGTGCCATCGCAGGGGGCGGCTATGGCTACACCTTC.

This clone was detected once. This chain joins TRBV30 and TRBJ2-2, with D perhaps matching TRBD2 (6 bases). V was trimmed by 3 bases and J by 0 bases, leaving 8 bases between them. The CDR3 sequence is 14 residues long. CDR1 is GTSNPN, CDR2 SVGIG, per germline (reference sequence). CDR3 coding DNA: TGTGCCTGGAGAAGACTAGCGAACACCGGGGAGCTGTTTTTT. It encodes CAWRRLANTGELFF.

The chain links TRBV7-2 to TRBJ1-6, with D hard to call. Trimming stripped 5 bases from V and 7 bases from J, with 12 bases between. Germline CDR1 is SGHTA and CDR2 is FQGNSA. There are 14 residues in the CDR3. The CDR3 coding sequence is TGTGCCAGCAGCGCAACGAGGAGGAATTCACCCCTCCACTTT. It codes for CASSATRRNSPLHF. The full variable domain, rest sourced from reference TRBV7-2 and TRBJ1-6, is GAGVSQSPSNKVTEKGKDVELRCDPISGHTALYWYRQSLGQGLEFLIYFQGNSAPDKSGLPSDRFSAERTGGSVSTLTIQRTQQEDSAVYLCASSATRRNSPLHFGNGTRLTVT.

This chain links TRBV29-1 with TRBJ2-7, with 8 positions matching TRBD1. The CDR3 is 11 amino acids. Germline-derived CDR1 and CDR2 are SQVTM and ANQGSEA. V lost 7 bases, J lost 4 bases, and 3 bases stayed unmatched. In DNA form, the CDR3 reads TGCAGCGGACGACAGGGGTACGAGCAGTACTTC. It yields the protein CSGRQGYEQYF.

The chain joins TRBV5-8 to TRBJ1-2; no definite D call. The ends were cut back, 0 bases at V and 9 bases at J, with 6 bases in the middle. Germline CDR1 and CDR2: SGHTS and YDEGEE. This CDR3 has 11 amino acids. The CDR3 reads CASSLVGSYTF. As DNA, the CDR3 is TGTGCCAGCAGCTTGGTCGGGAGCTACACCTTC.

The V gene is TRBV6-1, the J gene TRBJ2-7, with TRBD1 matching over 8 bases. Unmatched junction bases numbered 11, after V lost 8 bases and J lost 5 bases. CDR3 length: 14 amino acids. Germline V lookup: CDR1 MNHNS, CDR2 SASEGT. This CDR3 is CASRRTGKSDEQYF. The CDR3 nucleotides are TGTGCCAGCCGCAGGACAGGGAAGTCGGACGAGCAGTACTTC.

The rearrangement joins TRBV2 to TRBJ1-4; the match to TRBD1 covers 9 bases. Trimming took 8 bases from V and 8 from J; bases not matched to a gene: 9. The CDR3 loop spans 14 amino acids. Germline V gene data show CDR1 as SNHLY and CDR2 as FYNNEI. CDR3 coding DNA: TGTGCCAGCCGCAACCGGGACAGGGACGAAAAACTGTTTTTT. Residues: CASRNRDRDEKLFF.

This chain uses TRBV11-2 with TRBJ1-2, with 8 bases that match TRBD1. This CDR3 is 14 amino acids long. Trimming at V came to 3 bases and at J to 6 bases, leaving 6 bases not matched to a gene. In germline, CDR1 is SGHAT, CDR2 FQNNGV. CDR3 DNA: TGTGCCAGCAGCTTCCAGGGGGCGCGAAATGGCTACACCTTC. Its protein product is CASSFQGARNGYTF.

The rearrangement joins TRBV9 to TRBJ1-1; 7 nucleotides line up with TRBD1. Germline V gives CDR1 SGDLS, CDR2 YYNGEE. This CDR3 is 16 amino acids long. J lost 1 base, V lost 4 bases, and 10 bases had no gene match. The CDR3 region is CASSPGGWGTNTEAFF. The CDR3 DNA sequence: TGTGCCAGCAGCCCAGGGGGGTGGGGGACGAACACTGAAGCTTTCTTT.

This chain connects TRBV4-3 to TRBJ2-1, with 11 bases identical to TRBD1. The junction had 6 bases not matched to a gene; V was cut back by 4 bases and J by 7 bases. In germline, CDR1 is LGHNA, CDR2 YSLEER. The CDR3 totals 15 residues. The CDR3 coding sequence is TGCGCCAGCAGCCCCGGGACAGGGGGGAGAAATGAGCAGTTCTTC. Residues: CASSPGTGGRNEQFF.

The V gene is TRBV6-5, the J gene TRBJ2-7, with 7 bases aligning to TRBD1. CDR1 is MNHEY and CDR2 is SVGAGI in the germline V gene. The trim removed 0 bases at V and 3 bases at J, leaving 2 bases unmatched. The CDR3 is made up of 14 amino acids. CDR3 coding DNA: TGTGCCAGCAGTTACTCGAGACAGGGCTACGAGCAGTACTTC. Its protein is CASSYSRQGYEQYF.

J is TRBJ1-1 and V is TRBV5-4; 9 bases match TRBD1. Germline lookup yields CDR1 SGHNT and CDR2 YYREEE (reference sequence). CDR3 length: 16 residues. V dropped 4 bases and J dropped 5; count of bases not matched to a gene: 12. This CDR3 is CASSPSRDRVDTEAFF. The CDR3 nucleotides read TGTGCCAGCAGCCCGTCTAGGGACAGGGTAGATACTGAAGCTTTCTTT.

The genes are TRBV16 and TRBJ2-7, with a possible D match to TRBD1 (7 bases). V was clipped by 5 bases and J by 5 bases, with 19 bases between them. The V gene's germline CDR1 is KGHSY and CDR2 FQNENV. This CDR3 spans 15 amino acids. CDR3 sequence (DNA): TGTGCCAGCAGCTCGACAGGGACTTATGAGGACGAGCAGTACTTC. It translates to CASSSTGTYEDEQYF.

This rearrangement joins TRBV7-6 to TRBJ2-1; a possible D gene is TRBD1 (6 bases). The CDR3 runs 16 residues. Germline CDR1 is SGHVS and CDR2 is FNYEAQ. V lost 1 base to trimming and J lost 3 bases, with 13 bases between them. The CDR3 spells CASSLDLGGIYNEQFF. The CDR3 region has the DNA TGTGCCAGCAGCTTAGACCTAGGGGGTATCTACAATGAGCAGTTCTTC.

This chain uses TRBV4-1 with TRBJ2-3; D is possibly TRBD2 (6 bases). This CDR3 spans 15 amino acids. Germline V gene lookup returns CDR1 MGHRA and CDR2 YSYEKL. Trimming stripped 1 base from V and 0 bases from J, with 8 bases between. CDR3 sequence: CASSQVSGSTDTQYF. CDR3 DNA: TGCGCCAGCAGCCAAGTTAGCGGCAGCACAGATACGCAGTATTTT.

The chain is built from TRBV7-8 and TRBJ1-1; TRBD1 matches at 8 bases. Losses at the gene ends were 4 bases for V and 1 base for J; bases not matched to a gene: 8. CDR3 size: 16 residues. From germline, CDR1 is SGHVS and CDR2 FQNEAQ. CDR3 in amino acids: CASSSWTGRTNTEAFF. DNA of the CDR3: TGTGCCAGCAGCTCTTGGACAGGGCGTACGAACACTGAAGCTTTCTTT.

The rearrangement uses TRBV7-3 and TRBJ2-1; 11 bases are a match to TRBD2. CDR3 length equals 18 residues. The J segment lost 9 bases and the V segment lost 0 bases, leaving 13 bases of the junction unmatched. CDR1 and CDR2 (germline): SGHTA, FQGTGA. Written as DNA, the CDR3 is TGTGCCAGCAGCTTAACGAGGGCTAGCGGGAGGAGGTGGGGTGAGCAGTTCTTC. Protein sequence: CASSLTRASGRRWGEQFF.

This rearrangement joins TRBV7-2 to TRBJ2-7; TRBD2 might be the D (6 bases). CDR1 SGHTA and CDR2 FQGNSA come from the germline V gene. The CDR3 is 15 amino acids. The ends were cut back, 0 bases at V and 0 bases at J, with 9 bases in the middle. Here the CDR3 reads CASSLASAGSYEQYF. CDR3 DNA sequence: TGTGCCAGCAGCTTAGCGTCAGCGGGCTCCTACGAGCAGTACTTC.

Comment on this clone: Other DNA sequences of this sample code for an identical CDR3. The J gene is TRBJ1-1, the V gene TRBV6-5; D not certain. V was clipped by 2 bases and J by 2 bases, with 9 bases between them. Germline CDR1 MNHEY, CDR2 SVGAGI. This CDR3 contains 14 residues. CDR3 sequence reads: CASSYGGLNTEAFF. The DNA for the CDR3 is TGTGCCAGCAGTTACGGCGGACTAAACACTGAAGCTTTCTTT.

The chain combines TRBV7-3 with TRBJ1-2; possible D gene TRBD1, 5 bases. V was trimmed by 0 bases and J by 9 bases, leaving 14 bases between them. Germline CDR1 and CDR2: SGHTA and FQGTGA. The CDR3 has 14 residues. In DNA, the CDR3 is TGTGCCAGCAGCTTAACGGAGGGGCGAGGGAGCTACACCTTC. Translated, it gives CASSLTEGRGSYTF. The full variable domain, rest sourced from reference TRBV7-3 and TRBJ1-2, is GAGVSQTPSNKVTEKGKYVELRCDPISGHTALYWYRQSLGQGPEFLIYFQGTGAADDSGLPNDRFFAVRPEGSVSTLKIQRTERGDSAVYLCASSLTEGRGSYTFGSGTRLTVV.

This chain joins TRBV5-1 and TRBJ1-3, with unresolved D. Germline values: CDR1 SGHRS, CDR2 YFSETQ. The CDR3 runs to 14 residues. V was pared by 4 bases and J by 0 bases, with 8 bases between. The CDR3 DNA is TGCGCCAGCAGCGAGGCTCTCTCTGGAAACACCATATATTTT. As protein: CASSEALSGNTIYF.

J is TRBJ1-4 and V is TRBV4-1; 7 bases fit TRBD1. CDR1 and CDR2 from the germline V gene are MGHRA and YSYEKL. This CDR3 is 15 amino acids long. The V gene end was trimmed by 5 bases and the J gene end by 5 bases; junction bases not matched to a gene: 8. CDR3 sequence: CASSTQGGGNEKLFF. The DNA of the CDR3 is TGCGCCAGCAGCACTCAAGGGGGCGGGAATGAAAAACTGTTTTTT.

Comment on this clone: This same CDR3 is encoded by further DNA sequences in the sample. This chain connects TRBV9 to TRBJ1-6; TRBD1 aligns across 10 bases. CDR3 length: 14 residues. Trimming cost V 3 bases and J 9 bases; bases outside gene matches: 3. CDR1 and CDR2 from the germline V gene are SGDLS and YYNGEE. The chain's CDR3 is CASSGRDRGSPLHF. The CDR3 DNA sequence: TGTGCCAGCAGCGGCCGGGACAGGGGTTCACCCCTCCACTTT.

V usage is TRBV23-1 and J usage is TRBJ2-3; D uncertain. TRBV23-1 is an ORF, with its function uncertain. This CDR3 comprises 15 residues. V lost 2 bases and J lost 6, with 15 bases in between. CDR3 amino acids: CASSQTLPPLDTQYF. Written as DNA, the CDR3 is TGCGCCAGCAGTCAAACCCTACCGCCTTTGGATACGCAGTATTTT.

The J gene is TRBJ2-3, the V gene TRBV5-4, with 9 nucleotides matching TRBD1. With 5 bases clipped from V and 5 bases from J, the junction kept 12 bases outside the gene matches. CDR3 length: 16 amino acids. Germline V gene data show CDR1 as SGHNT and CDR2 as YYREEE (reference sequence). The CDR3 sequence is CASSQSGTGRGDTQYF. CDR3 DNA sequence: TGTGCCAGCAGTCAATCCGGGACAGGGAGGGGAGATACGCAGTATTTT. Full variable domain (rest looked up from reference TRBV5-4 and TRBJ2-3): ETGVTQSPTHLIKTRGQQVTLRCSSQSGHNTVSWYQQALGQGPQFIFQYYREEENGRGNFPPRFSGLQFPNYSSELNVNALELDDSALYLCASSQSGTGRGDTQYFGPGTRLTVL.